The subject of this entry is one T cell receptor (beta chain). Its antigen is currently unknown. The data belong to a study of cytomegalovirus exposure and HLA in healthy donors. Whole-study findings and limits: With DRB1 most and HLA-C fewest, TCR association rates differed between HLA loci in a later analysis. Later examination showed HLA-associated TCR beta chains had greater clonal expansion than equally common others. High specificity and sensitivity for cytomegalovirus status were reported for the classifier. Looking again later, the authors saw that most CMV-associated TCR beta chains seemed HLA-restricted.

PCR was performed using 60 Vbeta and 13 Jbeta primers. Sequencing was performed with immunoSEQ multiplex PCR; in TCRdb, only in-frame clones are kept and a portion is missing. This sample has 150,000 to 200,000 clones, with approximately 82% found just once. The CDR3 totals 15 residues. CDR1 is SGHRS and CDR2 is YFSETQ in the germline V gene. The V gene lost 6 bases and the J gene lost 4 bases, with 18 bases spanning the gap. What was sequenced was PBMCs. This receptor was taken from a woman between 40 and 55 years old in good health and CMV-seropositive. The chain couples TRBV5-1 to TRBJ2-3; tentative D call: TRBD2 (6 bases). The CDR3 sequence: CASNSGLALADTQYF. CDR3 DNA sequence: TGCGCCAGCAATTCGGGGCTAGCGTTAGCAGATACGCAGTATTTT.